The entry below describes one TCR beta chain. These data are taken from a study of control samples from healthy donors and cancer patients. Germline CDR1 reads MDHEN; CDR2 reads SYDVKM. The CDR3 is made up of 13 amino acids. Trimming cost V 1 base and J 8 bases, with 11 bases left between them. Libraries were prepared by immunoSEQ multiplex PCR; TCRdb keeps only in-frame clonotypes and omits some of them. The table records 55,000 to 90,000 clones, about 87% of them present only once. This receptor was taken from a man aged 50 to 59 in good health. This chain uses TRBV28 with TRBJ1-2; tentative D call: TRBD1 (6 bases). The sequenced sample consisted of blood. The CDR3, as DNA: TGTGCCAGCAGTTTATCCCGGGGGCGAGGCTACACCTTC. It codes for CASSLSRGRGYTF.